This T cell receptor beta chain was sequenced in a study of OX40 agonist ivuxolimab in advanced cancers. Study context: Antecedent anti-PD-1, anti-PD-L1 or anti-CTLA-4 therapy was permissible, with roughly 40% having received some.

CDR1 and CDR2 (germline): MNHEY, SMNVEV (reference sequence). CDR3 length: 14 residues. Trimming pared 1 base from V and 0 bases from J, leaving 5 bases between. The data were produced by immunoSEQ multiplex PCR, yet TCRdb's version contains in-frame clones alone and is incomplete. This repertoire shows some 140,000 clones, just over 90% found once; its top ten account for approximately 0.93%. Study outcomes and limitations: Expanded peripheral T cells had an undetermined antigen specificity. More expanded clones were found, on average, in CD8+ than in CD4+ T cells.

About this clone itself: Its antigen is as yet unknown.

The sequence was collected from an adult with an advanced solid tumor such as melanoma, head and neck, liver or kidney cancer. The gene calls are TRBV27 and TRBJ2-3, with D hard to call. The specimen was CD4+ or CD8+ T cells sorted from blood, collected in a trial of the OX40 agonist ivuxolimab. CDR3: CASSLLRSTDTQYF. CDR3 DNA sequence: TGTGCCAGCAGTTTATTGCGGAGCACAGATACGCAGTATTTT.